Below, 19 T cell receptor beta chains from the same sample are listed, as sequenced in a study of neurological immune-mediated disorders (dated by TCRdb to about 2019). The receptor library was made with 5' RACE. Sequencing instrument: Illumina HiSeq 2500. In TCRdb, the public reads were trimmed at Q25 with fastp and aligned with MiXCR, with productive beta chains retained. Every CDR3 protein is listed once, alongside the most common genes and DNA of its rows. Recorded for this sample are approximately 37,000 distinct CDR3 sequences; roughly 3.8% of them occurred a single time. 2.2% of the sample is held by the ten biggest clonotypes. Sequenced sample: PBMCs. The receptors stem from a man aged 25 to 40 with multiple sclerosis.

The sample holds many counts of this clonotype. The gene calls are TRBV5-6 and TRBJ2-3; no clear D. V was cut by 7 bases and J by 2 bases, with 5 bases left in between. CDR1 and CDR2 from the germline V gene are SGHDT and YYEEEE. The CDR3 loop spans 11 amino acids. The DNA of the CDR3 is TGTGCCAGCGGATACACAGATACGCAGTATTTT. It translates to CASGYTDTQYF.

This clonotype was observed at least ten times. The gene calls are TRBV5-5 and TRBJ1-2; D is unresolved. V lost 1 base and J 4 bases, leaving 5 bases between the germline ends. This CDR3 spans 12 amino acids. Germline CDR1 is SGHKS and CDR2 is YYEKEE (reference sequence). The CDR3 here is CASSLYSYGYTF. The CDR3 DNA reads TGTGCCAGCAGCTTGTACAGCTATGGCTACACCTTC.

This clonotype has just a few counts. The rearrangement uses TRBV5-1 and TRBJ2-1; 7 bases fit TRBD1. The germline gives CDR1 SGHRS, CDR2 YFSETQ. There are 15 residues in the CDR3. J lost 5 bases, V lost 5 bases, and 10 bases had no gene match. The DNA of the CDR3 is TGCGCCAGCAGGTGGACAGGAACAACCGACAATGAGCAGTTCTTC. Encoded protein: CASRWTGTTDNEQFF.

This clonotype was seen at least ten times. This CDR3 reads CASSSNTGELFF. The CDR3 DNA reads as TGTGCCAGCAGTTCTAATACCGGGGAGCTGTTTTTT. This sequence joins TRBV6-2 or TRBV6-3 and TRBJ2-2; D gene ambiguous. Per the germline V gene, CDR1 is MNHEY and CDR2 is SVGEGT. The CDR3 spans 12 residues. The V end was cut by 4 bases, the J end by 5 bases, with 5 bases between.

This clonotype has more than one count but fewer than ten. The genes are TRBV29-1 and TRBJ2-3, with 13 bases identical to TRBD2. The CDR3 totals 14 residues. The germline gives CDR1 SQVTM, CDR2 ANQGSEA. V trimming: 7 bases; J trimming: 4 bases; junction bases outside the gene matches: 5. CDR3 region: CSGGTSGKADTQYF. The CDR3, as DNA: TGCAGCGGGGGGACTAGCGGGAAGGCAGATACGCAGTATTTT.

At least ten counts were recorded for this clonotype. This sequence joins TRBV6-5 and TRBJ2-7; tentative D call: TRBD2 (6 bases). With 7 bases removed from V and 6 bases from J, the gap between germline ends came to 31 bases. Germline CDR1 is MNHEY and CDR2 is SVGAGI. The CDR3 has 18 amino acids. CDR3 DNA sequence: TGTGCCAGCACCTTACGGGCTTCTTCCGGGACTCTTCCAAGCGAGCAGTACTTC. This gives the protein CASTLRASSGTLPSEQYF.

This clonotype was seen at least ten times. The rearrangement joins TRBV20-1 to TRBJ2-7; 10 bases are a match to TRBD2. CDR3 size: 15 residues. In germline, CDR1 is DFQATT, CDR2 SNEGSKA (reference sequence). J gave up 2 bases and V 2 bases, and 6 bases lay outside the gene matches. The CDR3 loop reads CSARSLAGGPYEQYF. CDR3 sequence (DNA): TGCAGTGCTAGAAGTTTAGCGGGGGGCCCCTACGAGCAGTACTTC.

The table lists this clonotype with many counts. The V call is TRBV29-1, the J call TRBJ2-1; a weak D match, TRBD1 (6 bases). This CDR3 comprises 14 residues. Trimming stripped 6 bases from V and 2 bases from J, with 14 bases between. The germline gives CDR1 SQVTM, CDR2 ANQGSEA. CDR3 residues: CSVGDTLPYNEQFF. The CDR3, as DNA: TGCAGCGTAGGGGACACTCTTCCCTACAATGAGCAGTTCTTC.

A remark on this clonotype: Being one base from a much bigger clone, this may be a read error. V usage is TRBV12-3 or TRBV12-4 and J usage is TRBJ2-1; the D gene is possibly TRBD1 (6 bases). CDR3 length equals 14 residues. In DNA, the CDR3 is TGTGTCAGCAGTTTCGAGGAGGCAGGGGTTGAGCAGTTCTTC. Translated, it gives CVSSFEEAGVEQFF.

This clonotype occurred a few times. A read error may be the cause here, since a much bigger clone is one base away. The conserved phenylalanine or tryptophan is not found at the CDR3 terminus, so this likely reflects a read error. J is TRBJ1-1 and V is TRBV5-1; 8 nucleotides match TRBD1. V was clipped by 1 base and J by 5 bases; unmatched bases: 10. CDR3 size: 16 residues. The germline V gene encodes CDR1 SGHRS and CDR2 YFSETQ. The CDR3 nucleotides read TGCGCCAGCAGCTTGAGTCCGACAGGGGTTCGAACTGAAGCTTTCATT. This gives the protein CASSLSPTGVRTEAFI.

This clonotype was seen ten or more times. The chain couples TRBV19 to TRBJ2-7; D is uncertain. Trimming stripped 3 bases from V and 4 bases from J, with 7 bases between. This CDR3 contains 12 residues. CDR1 is LNHDA and CDR2 is SQIVND in the germline V gene (reference sequence). The CDR3 bases are TGTGCCAGTAGTATCGCCGGTTACGAGCAGTACTTC. Translating gives CASSIAGYEQYF.

The chain is built from TRBV7-8 and TRBJ2-5; D unresolved. V lost 1 base to trimming and J lost 1 base, with 7 bases between them. The CDR3 is made up of 14 amino acids. Germline V gene sequence: CDR1 SGHVS, CDR2 FQNEAQ. The DNA of the CDR3 is TGTGCCAGCAGCTTAGTTGCAGTCCAAGAGACCCAGTACTTC. Encoded protein: CASSLVAVQETQYF. Combining the CDR3 with reference TRBV7-8 and TRBJ2-5 gives the whole variable domain GAGVSQSPRYKVAKRGQDVALRCDPISGHVSLFWYQQALGQGPEFLTYFQNEAQLDKSGLPSDRFFAERPEGSVSTLKIQRTQQEDSAVYLCASSLVAVQETQYFGPGTRLLVL.

This clonotype was recorded at least ten times. The junction shows a germline mismatch at one end, possibly a read error. The chain combines TRBV12-3 or TRBV12-4 with TRBJ1-5; D is possibly TRBD1 (6 bases). The length of the CDR3 is 16 residues. CDR3 loop: CASSFDGEQGGQPQNF. CDR3 DNA: TGTGCCAGCAGTTTTGACGGAGAACAGGGTGGTCAGCCCCAGAATTTT.

At least ten counts were recorded for this clonotype. The chain carries TRBV12-3 or TRBV12-4 and TRBJ2-1; 7 bases map to TRBD1. The CDR3 runs to 14 residues. V shed 6 bases and J 8 bases; nucleotides not matched to a gene: 10. CDR3 nucleotide sequence: TGTGCCAGCAGCCGACAGGGTAGTATCGATGAGCAGTTCTTC. Translation: CASSRQGSIDEQFF.

In this sample, this clonotype turned up many times. This rearrangement joins TRBV3-1 to TRBJ2-1; TRBD2 might be the D (5 bases). This CDR3 is 17 amino acids long. Trimming pared 0 bases from V and 1 base from J, leaving 13 bases between. Germline values: CDR1 LGHDT, CDR2 YNNKEL (reference sequence). The CDR3 nucleotides read TGTGCCAGCAGCCAAGACGTCCGGACTGAGTCCTACAATGAGCAGTTCTTC. Translated: CASSQDVRTESYNEQFF.

This clonotype was counted at least ten times. In nucleotides, the CDR3 is TGTGCCAGCAGCCTTGACAGGGGGAGGGATCAGCCCCAGCATTTT. It yields the protein CASSLDRGRDQPQHF. This chain uses TRBV12-3 or TRBV12-4 with TRBJ1-5; 9 positions agree with TRBD1. The CDR3 loop spans 15 amino acids. The V gene end was trimmed by 6 bases and the J gene end by 5 bases; junction bases not matched to a gene: 8.

This clonotype was detected many times. The V and J genes are TRBV20-1 and TRBJ2-3; D is possibly TRBD1 (7 bases). Trimming pared 6 bases from V and 5 bases from J, leaving 15 bases between. Germline CDR1 and CDR2: DFQATT and SNEGSKA (reference sequence). This CDR3 has 13 residues. Here the CDR3 DNA reads TGCAGTGCCCCAGGGGGGCTCGGAGATACGCAGTATTTT. The encoded protein is CSAPGGLGDTQYF.

This clonotype was recorded many times. The CDR3 coding sequence is TGCGCCAGCAGCCAAGGAGCTTCTGGAAACACCATATATTTT. This codes for CASSQGASGNTIYF. The chain is built from TRBV4-3 and TRBJ1-3, with D unresolved. V was trimmed by 1 base and J by 1 base, leaving 5 bases between them. Germline V gene sequence: CDR1 LGHNA, CDR2 YSLEER. This CDR3 contains 14 residues.

The table lists this clonotype with many counts. The chain couples TRBV5-5 to TRBJ2-7, with 10 bases fitting TRBD1. V shed 3 bases, J shed 6 bases, and the junction held 6 bases outside the gene matches. The CDR3 has 14 residues. The germline CDR1 and CDR2 sequences are SGHKS and YYEKEE (reference sequence). CDR3 in amino acids: CASSSGTGVSEQYF. For the CDR3, the DNA is TGTGCCAGCAGCTCCGGGACAGGGGTAAGCGAGCAGTACTTC. The full variable domain, rest sourced from reference TRBV5-5 and TRBJ2-7, is DAGVTQSPTHLIKTRGQQVTLRCSPISGHKSVSWYQQVLGQGPQFIFQYYEKEERGRGNFPDRFSARQFPNYSSELNVNALLLGDSALYLCASSSGTGVSEQYFGPGTRLTVT.